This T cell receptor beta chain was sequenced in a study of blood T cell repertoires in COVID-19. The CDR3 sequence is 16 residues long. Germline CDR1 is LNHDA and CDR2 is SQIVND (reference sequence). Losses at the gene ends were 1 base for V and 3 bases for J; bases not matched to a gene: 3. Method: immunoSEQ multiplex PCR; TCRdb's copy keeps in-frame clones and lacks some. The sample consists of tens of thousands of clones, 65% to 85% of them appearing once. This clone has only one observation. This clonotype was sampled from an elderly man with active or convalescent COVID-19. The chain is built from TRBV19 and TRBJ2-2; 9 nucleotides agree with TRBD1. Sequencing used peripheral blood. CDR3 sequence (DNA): TGTGCCAGTAGTATAGGGGACAGGGCCTACACCGGGGAGCTGTTTTTT. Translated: CASSIGDRAYTGELFF.